Presented here are 31 T cell receptor beta chains from one specimen sequenced in a study of T-cell reconstitution after alpha-beta-depleted transplantation in children. Unique molecular identifiers featured in how the TCRbeta library was prepared. Each CDR3 protein is one row after TCRdb ran MiXCR on the PCR reads. The table lists 250,000 to 400,000 distinct CDR3 sequences, 20% to 30% of them singletons. The source was PBMCs, mostly from graft donor cells, collected 180 days after TCRalphabeta/CD19-depleted stem cell transplant. These receptors all stem from a male patient younger than 18 who had a stem cell transplant for acute lymphoblastic leukemia, so the T cells may come from the graft donor.

CDR3 region: CSAKILAEETQYF. As DNA, the CDR3 is TGCAGCGCCAAGATCCTAGCGGAAGAGACCCAGTACTTC. V usage is TRBV29-1 and J usage is TRBJ2-5; 7 bases are a match to TRBD2. Germline CDR1 SQVTM, CDR2 ANQGSEA. The CDR3 extends over 13 amino acids. The junction had 8 bases not matched to a gene; V was cut back by 7 bases and J by 3 bases. Full variable domain (rest looked up from reference TRBV29-1 and TRBJ2-5): SAVISQKPSRDICQRGTSLTIQCQVDSQVTMMFWYRQQPGQSLTLIATANQGSEATYESGFVIDKFPISRPNLTFSTLTVSNMSPEDSSIYLCSAKILAEETQYFGPGTRLLVL.

The gene calls are TRBV20-1 and TRBJ2-1; 14 bases match TRBD2. The ends lost 5 bases at V and 2 bases at J; junction bases unmatched: 8. This CDR3 is built from 17 residues. Per the germline V gene, CDR1 is DFQATT and CDR2 is SNEGSKA (reference sequence). CDR3 sequence: CSAPEGLAGGPYNEQFF. For the CDR3, the DNA is TGCAGTGCTCCTGAAGGACTAGCGGGAGGACCCTACAATGAGCAGTTCTTC.

This clonotype was counted a few times. The chain couples TRBV11-1 to TRBJ2-5; TRBD2 agrees at 9 bases. With 4 bases clipped from V and 3 bases from J, the junction kept 9 bases outside the gene matches. Germline V lookup: CDR1 SGHAT, CDR2 FQDESV (reference sequence). The CDR3 loop spans 16 amino acids. Here the CDR3 reads CASSSVFIAGEETQYF. The CDR3 region has the DNA TGTGCCAGCAGCTCAGTGTTCATAGCGGGAGAAGAGACCCAGTACTTC.

The J gene is TRBJ2-7, the V gene TRBV5-1; 8 nucleotides agree with TRBD1. The germline V gene encodes CDR1 SGHRS and CDR2 YFSETQ. J lost 5 bases, V lost 3 bases, and 1 base had no gene match. The CDR3 has 12 amino acids. As DNA, the CDR3 is TGCGCCAGCAGCTGGACAGGGAACGAGCAGTACTTC. It yields the protein CASSWTGNEQYF.

This chain links TRBV14 with TRBJ2-3, with TRBD1 identical over 8 bases. The germline CDR1 and CDR2 sequences are SGHDN and FVKESK. V shed 4 bases, J shed 2 bases, and the junction held 14 bases outside the gene matches. The CDR3 loop spans 18 amino acids. The CDR3 reads CASSRNGQGLLYTDTQYF. CDR3 in DNA: TGTGCCAGCAGCCGCAACGGACAGGGCCTCCTTTACACAGATACGCAGTATTTT.

J is TRBJ2-7 and V is TRBV5-1; D is perhaps TRBD1 (6 bases). CDR3 length equals 14 residues. Germline values: CDR1 SGHRS, CDR2 YFSETQ. Trimming pared 2 bases from V and 4 bases from J, leaving 13 bases between. CDR3 in DNA: TGCGCCAGCAGCTTCGGACAGACGTTGTACGAGCAGTACTTC. The encoded protein is CASSFGQTLYEQYF.

The chain carries TRBV18 and TRBJ2-7; 8 bases match TRBD1. The germline V gene encodes CDR1 KGHSH and CDR2 LQKENI. The CDR3 length is 17 residues. Trimming at V came to 6 bases and at J to 4 bases, leaving 17 bases not matched to a gene. CDR3 in amino acids: CASSPTEAAGGKYEQYF. CDR3 DNA sequence: TGTGCCAGCTCCCCCACCGAGGCGGCAGGGGGCAAGTACGAGCAGTACTTC.

This chain joins TRBV20-1 and TRBJ2-7; D could derive from TRBD1 or TRBD2 (5 bases each). Trimming shortened V by 3 bases and J by 0 bases, and 18 bases separated the two germline ends. The CDR3 runs to 16 residues. Germline V gene sequence: CDR1 DFQATT, CDR2 SNEGSKA (reference sequence). The CDR3 DNA reads as TGCAGTGCTAGTGGGGGTAGGGGCCTGAGCTCCTACGAGCAGTACTTC. This gives the protein CSASGGRGLSSYEQYF.

A few counts support this clonotype. The V gene is TRBV15, the J gene TRBJ1-1, with a weak D call TRBD1 (5 bases). V lost 3 bases, J lost 4 bases, and 15 bases lay in between. Germline CDR1 is LNHNV and CDR2 is YYDKDF (reference sequence). The CDR3 spans 15 residues. For the CDR3, the DNA is TGTGCCACCAGCAGCTGGGACGGCGAAATCACTGAAGCTTTCTTT. Residues: CATSSWDGEITEAFF.

Only a few counts were recorded for this clonotype. The chain recombines TRBV12-3 or TRBV12-4 with TRBJ2-2, with 8 bases fitting TRBD1. The trim removed 8 bases at V and 5 bases at J, leaving 4 bases unmatched. The CDR3 loop spans 13 amino acids. The CDR3 protein is CASRRTGTGELFF. CDR3 nucleotide sequence: TGTGCCAGCCGTCGGACAGGGACCGGGGAGCTGTTTTTT.

The chain recombines TRBV4-2 with TRBJ2-7, with D perhaps TRBD1 or TRBD2 (6 bases each). The CDR3 sequence is 15 residues long. Germline V gene lookup returns CDR1 LGHNA and CDR2 YNFKEQ. V lost 4 bases, J lost 4 bases, and 17 bases lay in between. The CDR3 bases are TGTGCCAGCAGCCGAACAGGGCGGGACCCATACGAGCAGTACTTC. This translates into CASSRTGRDPYEQYF.

The CDR3 nucleotides read TGTGCCAGCAGCGGCCGGGCCCAGCTTCTAGCCAAAAACATTCAGTACTTC. This gives the protein CASSGRAQLLAKNIQYF. This chain uses TRBV5-5 with TRBJ2-4; D is undetermined. The CDR3 length is 17 residues. The V end was cut by 4 bases, the J end by 0 bases, with 17 bases between. Germline assignment: CDR1 SGHKS and CDR2 YYEKEE (reference sequence).

The chain couples TRBV20-1 to TRBJ2-5; 8 bases match TRBD1. The junction had 15 bases not matched to a gene; V was cut back by 3 bases and J by 3 bases. Germline CDR1 is DFQATT and CDR2 is SNEGSKA (reference sequence). There are 17 residues in the CDR3. CDR3 nucleotide sequence: TGCAGTGCTAGGGGACCCCTGGACAGGGTGAGGGAAGAGACCCAGTACTTC. This gives the protein CSARGPLDRVREETQYF.

The CDR3 region has the DNA TGTGCCAGCAGTTCCTCCCACGGGGAGCTGTTTTTT. Amino acids: CASSSSHGELFF. J is TRBJ2-2 and V is TRBV27; D not resolved. Germline V CDR1 and CDR2: MNHEY, SMNVEV (reference sequence). This CDR3 has 12 residues. V gave up 4 bases and J gave up 7 bases, with 7 bases separating them.

The chain employs TRBV12-3 or TRBV12-4 and TRBJ1-1; D gene unclear. The CDR3 is made up of 15 amino acids. The V end was cut by 3 bases, the J end by 2 bases, with 13 bases between. CDR3 nucleotide sequence: TGTGCCAGCAGTTTTGCCAGGATGACCAACACTGAAGCTTTCTTT. It codes for CASSFARMTNTEAFF.

V gene TRBV6-2 or TRBV6-3 combines with J gene TRBJ2-3; TRBD2 agrees at 11 bases. Germline lookup yields CDR1 MNHEY and CDR2 SVGEGT. The CDR3 loop spans 17 amino acids. The trim removed 2 bases at V and 1 base at J, leaving 5 bases unmatched. CDR3 in DNA: TGTGCCAGCAGTTACGGGGGACTAGCGGACCGCACAGATACGCAGTATTTT. Translation gives CASSYGGLADRTDTQYF.

The genes are TRBV5-1 and TRBJ2-1, with a tentative D call TRBD1 (6 bases). The germline V gene encodes CDR1 SGHRS and CDR2 YFSETQ. CDR3 length: 18 amino acids. V was clipped by 1 base and J by 0 bases, with 17 bases between them. CDR3 loop: CASSLRWGPLSSYNEQFF. CDR3 in DNA: TGCGCCAGCAGCTTGCGTTGGGGGCCCCTTAGCTCCTACAATGAGCAGTTCTTC.

This clonotype was observed a few times. V is TRBV5-1 and J is TRBJ2-1, with D possibly matching TRBD2 (5 bases). Germline lookup yields CDR1 SGHRS and CDR2 YFSETQ. CDR3 length: 16 residues. The germline V and J ends were trimmed by 1 base and 5 bases, with 16 bases remaining between them. Here the CDR3 reads CASSLNLAPSNNEQFF. CDR3 nucleotides: TGCGCCAGCAGCTTGAACCTAGCCCCAAGCAACAATGAGCAGTTCTTC.

This clonotype appeared a few times. The rearrangement joins TRBV19 to TRBJ2-1; TRBD1 agrees at 8 bases. The V gene's germline CDR1 is LNHDA and CDR2 SQIVND (reference sequence). The V gene end was trimmed by 5 bases and the J gene end by 7 bases; junction bases not matched to a gene: 7. This CDR3 spans 14 amino acids. Here the CDR3 reads CASSYRGSMNEQFF. The CDR3 DNA sequence: TGTGCCAGTAGTTACAGGGGGTCAATGAATGAGCAGTTCTTC. Full variable domain (rest looked up from reference TRBV19 and TRBJ2-1): DGGITQSPKYLFRKEGQNVTLSCEQNLNHDAMYWYRQDPGQGLRLIYYSQIVNDFQKGDIAEGYSVSREKKESFPLTVTSAQKNPTAFYLCASSYRGSMNEQFFGPGTRLTVL.

This clonotype has just a few counts. This chain connects TRBV27 to TRBJ2-7, with D hard to call. Trimming removed 2 bases at V and 5 bases at J, with 10 bases between. The CDR3 is 13 amino acids. Germline V CDR1 and CDR2: MNHEY, SMNVEV (reference sequence). CDR3 coding DNA: TGTGCCAGCAGTTTAACCTGGGCGGACGAGCAGTACTTC. Residues: CASSLTWADEQYF.

This clonotype showed up just a few times. V gene TRBV5-1 combines with J gene TRBJ2-7; 7 nucleotides line up with TRBD2. Germline V CDR1 and CDR2: SGHRS, YFSETQ. The CDR3 sequence is 14 residues long. Unmatched junction bases numbered 3, after V lost 1 base and J lost 2 bases. CDR3 sequence reads: CASSLLAETYEQYF. DNA for the CDR3: TGCGCCAGCAGCTTGCTAGCGGAGACCTACGAGCAGTACTTC.

The genes are TRBV7-3 and TRBJ1-2; D is uncertain. The germline gives CDR1 SGHTA, CDR2 FQGTGA. The CDR3 consists of 15 residues. The V and J ends lost 5 bases and 5 bases respectively, with 18 bases between them. CDR3 region: CASSPERLSPYGYTF. In nucleotides, the CDR3 is TGTGCCAGCAGCCCGGAGCGCCTTTCTCCATATGGCTACACCTTC.

CDR3 amino acids: CASSLIPTRGPYNEQFF. CDR3 DNA sequence: TGTGCCAGCAGCTTAATTCCGACTAGGGGCCCCTACAATGAGCAGTTCTTC. The rearrangement links TRBV7-6 to TRBJ2-1; tentative D call: TRBD2 (6 bases). Germline CDR1 reads SGHVS; CDR2 reads FNYEAQ. CDR3 length: 17 residues. Deletions cut 2 bases from V and 2 bases from J, with 16 bases between. Supplemented by reference TRBV7-6 and TRBJ2-1, the full variable domain reads GAGVSQSPRYKVTKRGQDVALRCDPISGHVSLYWYRQALGQGPEFLTYFNYEAQQDKSGLPNDRFSAERPEGSISTLTIQRTEQRDSAMYRCASSLIPTRGPYNEQFFGPGTRLTVL.

The chain recombines TRBV20-1 with TRBJ1-1; a weak D match, TRBD1 (6 bases). The CDR3 extends over 12 amino acids. Trimming removed 3 bases at V and 3 bases at J, with 8 bases between. Germline CDR1 DFQATT, CDR2 SNEGSKA (reference sequence). The CDR3 sequence is CSARPGDTEAFF. Here the CDR3 DNA reads TGCAGTGCTAGGCCAGGGGACACTGAAGCTTTCTTT.

This clonotype was counted at least ten times. V gene TRBV5-1 combines with J gene TRBJ1-3, with unresolved D. This CDR3 contains 15 residues. V was trimmed by 5 bases and J by 0 bases, leaving 12 bases between them. From germline, CDR1 is SGHRS and CDR2 YFSETQ. CDR3 nucleotides: TGCGCCAGCAGTACTGACCGGGACTCTGGAAACACCATATATTTT. Its protein is CASSTDRDSGNTIYF.

This clonotype has a handful of counts. This chain uses TRBV20-1 with TRBJ2-7; 9 bases are a match to TRBD2. Germline CDR1 is DFQATT and CDR2 is SNEGSKA (reference sequence). The CDR3 spans 14 residues. Unmatched junction bases numbered 15, after V lost 6 bases and J lost 9 bases. The CDR3 here is CSAGAGGFPIVQYF. CDR3 nucleotide sequence: TGCAGTGCAGGTGCGGGAGGGTTCCCCATAGTGCAGTACTTC.

This clonotype was seen a few times. The chain recombines TRBV29-1 with TRBJ2-2; 7 positions match TRBD2. This CDR3 is built from 15 residues. V trimming: 7 bases; J trimming: 3 bases; junction bases outside the gene matches: 11. In germline, CDR1 is SQVTM, CDR2 ANQGSEA. In DNA form, the CDR3 reads TGCAGCGCCCGAAGAGCGGGATTGGACACCGGGGAGCTGTTTTTT. Amino acids: CSARRAGLDTGELFF.

This clonotype was observed a handful of times. The J gene is TRBJ2-7, the V gene TRBV20-1; 7 bases match TRBD1. This CDR3 is built from 14 residues. Germline assignment: CDR1 DFQATT and CDR2 SNEGSKA (reference sequence). With 1 base clipped from V and 1 base from J, the junction kept 4 bases outside the gene matches. CDR3 amino acids: CSARGTGASYEQYF. CDR3 nucleotide sequence: TGCAGTGCTAGAGGGACAGGAGCTTCCTACGAGCAGTACTTC.

This clonotype was counted a few times. In nucleotides, the CDR3 is TGTGCCAGCAGGACGACAGGGGTGGCTGAAGCTTTCTTT. Encoded protein: CASRTTGVAEAFF. This chain links TRBV6-1 with TRBJ1-1; 8 positions match TRBD1. With V trimmed by 6 bases and J by 6 bases, 6 bases remained unmatched. The CDR3 has 13 residues. Germline lookup yields CDR1 MNHNS and CDR2 SASEGT.

This clonotype was observed a few times. The chain carries TRBV7-2 and TRBJ1-5; 8 positions match TRBD1. The CDR3 length is 16 residues. Germline loops: CDR1 SGHTA, CDR2 FQGNSA. J was trimmed by 1 base and V by 3 bases; bases with no gene match: 5. The CDR3 sequence: CASSFRGLLSNQPQHF. For the CDR3, the DNA is TGTGCCAGCAGCTTCAGGGGGCTATTAAGCAATCAGCCCCAGCATTTT.

This clonotype was seen a handful of times. J is TRBJ2-2 and V is TRBV7-8, with 8 bases lining up with TRBD1. V lost 6 bases to trimming and J lost 4 bases; unmatched junction nucleotides: 4. The germline V gene has CDR1 SGHVS and CDR2 FQNEAQ. This CDR3 has 14 amino acids. In nucleotides, the CDR3 is TGTGCCAGCAGACAGGACAGGGTCACCGGGGAGCTGTTTTTT. It translates to CASRQDRVTGELFF. The whole variable domain, remainder taken from reference TRBV7-8 and TRBJ2-2, is GAGVSQSPRYKVAKRGQDVALRCDPISGHVSLFWYQQALGQGPEFLTYFQNEAQLDKSGLPSDRFFAERPEGSVSTLKIQRTQQEDSAVYLCASRQDRVTGELFFGEGSRLTVL.